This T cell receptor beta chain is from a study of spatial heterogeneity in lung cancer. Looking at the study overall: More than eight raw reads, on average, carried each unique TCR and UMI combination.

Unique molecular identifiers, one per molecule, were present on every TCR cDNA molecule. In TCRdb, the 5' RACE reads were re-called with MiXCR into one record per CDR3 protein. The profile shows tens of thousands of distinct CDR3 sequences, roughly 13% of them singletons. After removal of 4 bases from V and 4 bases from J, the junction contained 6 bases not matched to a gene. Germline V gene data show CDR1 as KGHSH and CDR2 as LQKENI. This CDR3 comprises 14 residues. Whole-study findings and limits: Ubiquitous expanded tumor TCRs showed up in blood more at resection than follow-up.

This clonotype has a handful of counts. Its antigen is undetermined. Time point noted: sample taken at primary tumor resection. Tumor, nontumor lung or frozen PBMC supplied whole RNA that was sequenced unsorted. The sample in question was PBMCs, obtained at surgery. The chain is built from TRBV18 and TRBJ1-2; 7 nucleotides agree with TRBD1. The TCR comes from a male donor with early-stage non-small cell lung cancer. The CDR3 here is CASSLGTATYGYTF. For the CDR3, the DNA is TGTGCCAGCTCACTCGGGACAGCGACCTATGGCTACACCTTC.